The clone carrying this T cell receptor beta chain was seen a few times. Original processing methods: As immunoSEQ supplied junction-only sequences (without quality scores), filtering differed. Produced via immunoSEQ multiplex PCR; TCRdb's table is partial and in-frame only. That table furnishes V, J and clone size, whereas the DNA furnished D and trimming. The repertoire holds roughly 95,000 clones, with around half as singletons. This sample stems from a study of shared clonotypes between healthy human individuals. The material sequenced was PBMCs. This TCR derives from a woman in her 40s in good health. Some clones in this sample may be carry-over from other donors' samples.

The CDR3 DNA follows: TGTGCCAGCAGCCAAGGGGCTTTTGGCTACACCTTC. This codes for CASSQGAFGYTF. This chain uses TRBV14 with TRBJ1-2; D is uncertain. The CDR3 loop spans 12 amino acids. The V end was cut by 1 base, the J end by 7 bases, with 7 bases between. The V gene's germline CDR1 is SGHDN and CDR2 FVKESK.